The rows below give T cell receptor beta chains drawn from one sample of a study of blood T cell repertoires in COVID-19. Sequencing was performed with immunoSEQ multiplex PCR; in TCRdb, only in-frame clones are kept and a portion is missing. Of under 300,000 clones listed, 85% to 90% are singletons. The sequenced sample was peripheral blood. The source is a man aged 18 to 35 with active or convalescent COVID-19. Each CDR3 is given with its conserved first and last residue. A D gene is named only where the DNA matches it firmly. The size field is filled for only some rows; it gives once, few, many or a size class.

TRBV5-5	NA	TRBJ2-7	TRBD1	CASSLAGDRVYEQYF	TGTGCCAGCAGCTTGGCCGGGGACAGGGTCTACGAGCAGTACTTC
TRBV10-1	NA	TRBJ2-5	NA	CASRNLTGQETQYF	TGCGCCAGCCGGAACCTGACAGGCCAAGAGACCCAGTACTTC
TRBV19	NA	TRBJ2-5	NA	CASGQSQETQYF	TGTGCCAGTGGACAGTCCCAAGAGACCCAGTACTTC
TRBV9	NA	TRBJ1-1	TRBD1	CASSGTGQHTEAFF	TGTGCCAGCAGCGGGACAGGGCAGCACACTGAAGCTTTCTTT
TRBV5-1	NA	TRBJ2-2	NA	CASGISTGTGELFF	TGCGCCAGCGGGATATCGACGGGGACCGGGGAGCTGTTTTTT
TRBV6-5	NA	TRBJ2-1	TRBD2	CASSSSTSGSYNEQFF	TGTGCCAGCAGTTCCTCGACTAGCGGCTCCTACAATGAGCAGTTCTTC
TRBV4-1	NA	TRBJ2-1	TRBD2	CASSLAAGTRGIGEQFF	TGCGCCAGCAGCCTGGCAGCCGGGACTAGAGGGATTGGTGAGCAGTTCTTC
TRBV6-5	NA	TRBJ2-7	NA	CASSYDSGPNEQYF	TGTGCCAGCAGTTACGACTCTGGCCCCAACGAGCAGTACTTC
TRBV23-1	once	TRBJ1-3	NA	CASSNTGPLEYF	TGCGCCAGCAGTAATACAGGTCCTCTCGAATATTTT
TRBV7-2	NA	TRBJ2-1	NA	CASSLAPLREQFF	TGTGCCAGCAGCTTAGCGCCACTCCGCGAGCAGTTCTTC
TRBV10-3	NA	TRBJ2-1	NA	CAISESKGGNEQFF	TGTGCCATCAGTGAGTCGAAAGGAGGGAATGAGCAGTTCTTC
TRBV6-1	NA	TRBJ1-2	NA	CASSEFTLRGYTF	TGTGCCAGCAGTGAATTTACACTACGGGGCTACACCTTC
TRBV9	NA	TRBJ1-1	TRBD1	CASSPMDRGQGTEAFF	TGTGCCAGCAGCCCGATGGACAGGGGCCAGGGCACTGAAGCTTTCTTT
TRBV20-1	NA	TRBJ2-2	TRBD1	CSASSEARGQNTGELFF	TGCAGTGCTAGTTCAGAGGCGAGGGGGCAGAACACCGGGGAGCTGTTTTTT
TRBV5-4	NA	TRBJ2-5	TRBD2	CASNKRTSGQETQYF	TGTGCCAGCAACAAACGGACTAGCGGACAAGAGACCCAGTACTTC
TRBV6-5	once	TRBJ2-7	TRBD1	CASSYRDRGDEQYF	TGTGCCAGCAGTTACAGGGACAGGGGGGACGAGCAGTACTTC
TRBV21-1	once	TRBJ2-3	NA	CASSKDRATDTQYF	TGTGCCAGCAGCAAGGACAGGGCGACAGATACGCAGTATTTT
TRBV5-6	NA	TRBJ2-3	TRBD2	CASSLGSSGTNTQYF	TGTGCCAGCAGCTTGGGTTCTAGCGGGACTAATACGCAGTATTTT